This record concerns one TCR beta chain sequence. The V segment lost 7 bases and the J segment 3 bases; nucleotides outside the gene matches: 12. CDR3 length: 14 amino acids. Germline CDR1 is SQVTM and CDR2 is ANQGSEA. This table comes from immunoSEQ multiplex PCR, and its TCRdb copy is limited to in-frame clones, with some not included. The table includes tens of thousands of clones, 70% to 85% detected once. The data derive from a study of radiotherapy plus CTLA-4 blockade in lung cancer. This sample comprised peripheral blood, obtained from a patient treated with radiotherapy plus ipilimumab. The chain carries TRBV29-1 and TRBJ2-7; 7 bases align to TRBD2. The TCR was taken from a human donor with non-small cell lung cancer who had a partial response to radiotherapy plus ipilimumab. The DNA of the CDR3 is TGCAGCGCTTCCGCGGGGACGGGAGGCTACGAGCAGTACTTC. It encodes CSASAGTGGYEQYF.